This T cell receptor (beta chain) was captured by sequencing in a study of response to subunit inactivated influenza vaccine. This CDR3 spans 11 amino acids. The germline V gene has CDR1 MDHEN and CDR2 SYDVKM. The V end was cut by 8 bases, the J end by 3 bases, with 7 bases between. This clonotype appeared many times. TCRdb redid the calling of the RT-PCR reads with MiXCR, one entry per CDR3 protein. The sample shows some 600,000 distinct CDR3 sequences, 14% of them seen only once. This clonotype was obtained from a man aged 45-65 years who received an inactivated influenza vaccine. The starting material was PBMCs from blood, obtained less than 15 days before vaccination. This chain joins TRBV28 and TRBJ1-2; no clear D gene. The CDR3 nucleotides read TGTGCCAGCGGAGTGGACTATGGCTACACCTTC. Translating gives CASGVDYGYTF.